These T cell receptor beta chains were read from a single sample in a study of vaccination effects on CD4 cells after COVID-19. The antigens of these receptors remain unknown. Using immunoSEQ multiplex PCR, the repertoire was profiled, and TCRdb retains in-frame clones only, with some absent. The sample lists about 30,000 clones, roughly 81% seen once, with more than 12% in the top ten. Here the sequenced sample was CD4+ T cells from PBMCs cultured with HCoV-229E spike peptides, taken after COVID-19 vaccination. These receptors were obtained from a human donor who received a COVID-19 vaccine. Each CDR3 is given with its conserved first and last residue. D genes are given only for firm matches. Expanded clones are given a class, and other clones once, few, many or no size at all.

j_call clone_size cdr3_length v_call d_call cdr3_aa cdr3_nt
TRBJ1-2 . 15 TRBV9 . CASIRAQGPNYGYTF TGTGCCAGCATCAGGGCGCAGGGCCCCAACTATGGCTACACCTTC
TRBJ1-1 few 15 TRBV11-2 . CASSLALSKGTEAFF TGTGCCAGCAGCTTAGCCCTAAGTAAGGGCACTGAAGCTTTCTTT
TRBJ2-7 . 13 TRBV5-6 . CASSSGASYEQYF TGTGCCAGCAGCTCAGGGGCCTCCTACGAGCAGTACTTC
TRBJ2-5 . 17 TRBV9 TRBD2 CASSVTWTSGGQETQYF TGTGCCAGCAGCGTCACTTGGACTAGCGGAGGCCAAGAGACCCAGTACTTC
TRBJ1-2 . 14 TRBV4-2 . CASSQDAGTYGYTF TGTGCCAGCAGCCAAGACGCGGGGACATATGGCTACACCTTC
TRBJ1-3 . 14 TRBV5-1 . CASSLGSGQDTIYF TGCGCCAGCAGCTTGGGCAGCGGTCAGGACACCATATATTTT
TRBJ1-2 few 13 TRBV3-1/TRBV3-2 . CASSVQGTYGYTF TGTGCCAGCAGCGTACAGGGAACCTATGGCTACACCTTC
TRBJ1-1 . 15 TRBV10-3 . CAITPNQGPNTEAFF TGTGCCATCACCCCTAATCAGGGCCCGAACACTGAAGCTTTCTTT
TRBJ2-3 . 15 TRBV2 TRBD1 CASSEMGQGTDTQYF TGTGCCAGCAGTGAAATGGGACAGGGGACAGATACGCAGTATTTT
TRBJ2-1 . 16 TRBV5-4 . CASSWGRKSSYNEQFF TGTGCCAGCAGCTGGGGACGGAAGAGCTCCTACAATGAGCAGTTCTTC
TRBJ1-1 . 13 TRBV19 . CASRDIGVTEAFF TGTGCCAGTCGGGATATCGGGGTAACTGAAGCTTTCTTT
TRBJ1-3 . 14 TRBV5-6 . CASSLAGSGNTIYF TGTGCCAGCAGCTTGGCGGGGTCTGGAAACACCATATATTTT
TRBJ2-1 . 13 TRBV6-4 . CASQGGVYNEQFF TGTGCCAGCCAGGGGGGGGTCTACAATGAGCAGTTCTTC
TRBJ2-2 . 13 TRBV7-2 . CASSLDSAGELFF TGTGCCAGCAGCTTAGACTCGGCCGGGGAGCTGTTTTTT
TRBJ2-1 once 15 TRBV19 . CASSPPGASYNEQFF TGTGCCAGTAGTCCCCCGGGAGCCTCCTACAATGAGCAGTTCTTC
TRBJ2-3 . 17 TRBV25-1 . CASSESWWTARTDTQYF TGTGCCAGCAGTGAATCGTGGTGGACAGCCCGCACAGATACGCAGTATTTT
TRBJ1-4 . 17 TRBV5-5 TRBD1 CASIKLPSGQGKEKLFF TGTGCCAGCATCAAGCTACCCTCGGGACAGGGAAAAGAAAAACTGTTTTTT
TRBJ1-2 . 15 TRBV30 TRBD1 CAWIRLIGTGGGYTF TGTGCCTGGATACGATTGATTGGGACAGGGGGTGGCTACACCTTC
TRBJ1-3 . 16 TRBV9 . CASSVGLQGTGNTIYF TGTGCCAGCAGCGTAGGCCTTCAAGGAACGGGAAACACCATATATTTT
TRBJ1-1 . 17 TRBV15 . CATSRLQGFEGDTEAFF TGTGCCACCAGCAGACTACAGGGATTTGAGGGGGACACTGAAGCTTTCTTT
TRBJ2-7 . 13 TRBV10-1 . CASRSSGSYEQYF TGCGCCAGCAGAAGCTCAGGGTCCTACGAGCAGTACTTC
TRBJ2-1 . 13 TRBV9 TRBD2 CASSVGAGGEQFF TGTGCCAGCAGCGTAGGAGCGGGAGGTGAGCAGTTCTTC
TRBJ2-1 . 16 TRBV19 TRBD2 CASSTGLADSYNEQFF TGTGCCAGTAGTACGGGACTAGCGGACTCCTACAATGAGCAGTTCTTC
TRBJ1-2 . 10 TRBV20-1 . CSARAYGYTF TGCAGTGCGAGAGCGTATGGCTACACCTTC
TRBJ2-4 once 18 TRBV6-2/TRBV6-3 . CASSYSIAQVVVKNIQYF TGTGCCAGCAGTTACTCGATTGCTCAAGTGGTTGTCAAAAACATTCAGTACTTC
TRBJ1-2 . 13 TRBV18 TRBD1 CASSPGQEGGYTF TGTGCCAGCTCACCGGGACAGGAGGGTGGCTACACCTTC
TRBJ2-2 . 15 TRBV3-1/TRBV3-2 . CASSQSYQNTGELFF TGTGCCAGCAGCCAATCATACCAGAACACCGGGGAGCTGTTTTTT
TRBJ2-5 . 15 TRBV3-1/TRBV3-2 TRBD2 CASSPTGLAMGAQYF TGTGCCAGCAGCCCAACCGGACTAGCAATGGGAGCCCAGTACTTC
TRBJ2-3 . 16 TRBV10-1 . CASSGVGLAPTDTQYF TGCGCCAGCAGTGGGGTGGGGCTAGCTCCCACAGATACGCAGTATTTT
TRBJ1-1 . 12 TRBV7-9 . CASSLQGGEAFF TGTGCCAGCAGCCTCCAAGGGGGTGAAGCTTTCTTT
TRBJ2-4 . 17 TRBV4-1 . CASSQSNKEIAKNIQYF TGCGCCAGCAGCCAGTCGAACAAGGAAATAGCCAAAAACATTCAGTACTTC
TRBJ2-5 . 17 TRBV4-1 TRBD2 CASSQASTSGGFETQYF TGCGCCAGCAGCCAAGCCTCGACTAGCGGGGGGTTTGAGACCCAGTACTTC
TRBJ1-1 . 14 TRBV10-3 . CAISVQGRGTEAFF TGTGCCATCAGTGTCCAGGGCAGGGGCACTGAAGCTTTCTTT
TRBJ1-5 few 14 TRBV2 . CASTNGAGYQPQHF TGTGCCAGCACGAATGGAGCAGGCTATCAGCCCCAGCATTTT
TRBJ1-2 few 13 TRBV25-1 . CASSESGFYGYTF TGTGCCAGCAGTGAATCCGGTTTCTATGGCTACACCTTC
TRBJ2-1 . 12 TRBV18 TRBD2 CASSPDSGARFF TGTGCCAGCTCACCAGATAGCGGGGCAAGGTTCTTC
TRBJ2-7 . 14 TRBV19 . CASSMHRRSYEQYF TGTGCCAGTAGTATGCACAGGCGATCTTACGAGCAGTACTTC
TRBJ1-2 . 13 TRBV11-2 . CASSGTRGYGYTF TGTGCCAGCAGCGGTACTCGGGGCTATGGCTACACCTTC
TRBJ1-2 . 13 TRBV18 . CASSPNPNYGYTF TGTGCCAGCTCACCGAACCCTAACTATGGCTACACCTTC
TRBJ2-7 . 14 TRBV6-5 TRBD1 CASSPQGAFYEQYF TGTGCCAGCAGTCCACAGGGGGCGTTCTACGAGCAGTACTTC
TRBJ2-2 . 16 TRBV6-8 . CASSFLEGTNTGELFF TGTGCCAGCAGTTTTTTAGAGGGTACGAACACCGGGGAGCTGTTTTTT
TRBJ2-2 once 14 TRBV6-1 . CASSEFGGTGELFF TGTGCCAGCAGTGAATTTGGGGGCACCGGGGAGCTGTTTTTT
TRBJ1-1 . 16 TRBV27 . CASSPGLFPSRTEAFF TGTGCCAGCAGTCCGGGACTTTTCCCATCGCGCACTGAAGCTTTCTTT
TRBJ2-7 . 13 TRBV7-2 TRBD2 CASSLWTSGEQYF TGTGCCAGCAGCCTATGGACTAGCGGCGAGCAGTACTTC
TRBJ1-1 once 18 TRBV4-1 TRBD1 CASSQVPVDRVRNTEAFF TGCGCCAGCAGCCAAGTCCCTGTGGACAGGGTTCGGAACACTGAAGCTTTCTTT
TRBJ1-1 . 13 TRBV7-9 . CASSLLPNTEAFF TGTGCCAGCAGCCTGCTACCTAACACTGAAGCTTTCTTT
TRBJ2-1 once 14 TRBV15 TRBD1 CATSRLDRYNEQFF TGTGCCACCAGCAGGTTGGACAGGTACAATGAGCAGTTCTTC
TRBJ2-7 . 15 TRBV19 TRBD1 CASSRRQGRSYEQYF TGTGCCAGTAGTAGACGACAGGGGCGCTCCTACGAGCAGTACTTC
TRBJ2-2 once 16 TRBV18 . CASSPLTQTNTGELFF TGTGCCAGCTCACCGCTGACTCAAACTAACACCGGGGAGCTGTTTTTT
TRBJ2-7 . 12 TRBV6-5 . CATTGSSRRQYF TGTGCCACTACGGGGTCGTCACGTCGGCAGTACTTC
TRBJ2-7 . 17 TRBV4-1 TRBD1 CASSRPTGATAAYEQYF TGCGCCAGCAGCCGGCCGACAGGGGCCACGGCGGCCTACGAGCAGTACTTC
TRBJ1-1 . 16 TRBV28 . CASSLVHSSLNTEAFF TGTGCCAGCAGTTTGGTGCACTCCAGTTTGAACACTGAAGCTTTCTTT